These 25 T cell receptor beta chains came from one sample sequenced in a study of neurological immune-mediated disorders. One entry per CDR3 protein, called by TCRdb with MiXCR from the 5' RACE reads. Among 18,000 or so distinct CDR3 sequences listed, 13% to 15% were seen once. Source material: CD4+ T cells from blood. The receptors derive from a woman aged 55-69 years with HTLV-1-associated myelopathy (HAM/TSP).

In its sample, this clonotype was seen many times. The gene calls are TRBV7-2 and TRBJ2-1; 9 positions agree with TRBD1. Germline CDR1 and CDR2: SGHTA and FQGNSA. The V and J ends lost 1 base and 5 bases, in that order; junction bases with no gene match: 9. The CDR3 has 17 residues. The CDR3 bases are TGTGCCAGCAGCTTAGTCGGCTTAGGACAGGGGAACAATGAGCAGTTCTTC. Protein product: CASSLVGLGQGNNEQFF. Variable domain in full (rest from reference TRBV7-2 and TRBJ2-1): GAGVSQSPSNKVTEKGKDVELRCDPISGHTALYWYRQSLGQGLEFLIYFQGNSAPDKSGLPSDRFSAERTGGSVSTLTIQRTQQEDSAVYLCASSLVGLGQGNNEQFFGPGTRLTVL.

This clonotype was seen many times. This chain uses TRBV20-1 with TRBJ2-7; no clear D gene. The V end was cut by 5 bases, the J end by 2 bases, with 10 bases between. This CDR3 is built from 12 residues. Per the germline V gene, CDR1 is DFQATT and CDR2 is SNEGSKA (reference sequence). CDR3 DNA: TGCAGTGCTGAGAGTTCTCCCTACGAGCAGTACTTC. Protein product: CSAESSPYEQYF.

This clonotype was picked up many times. This rearrangement joins TRBV3-1 to TRBJ2-1; a possible D gene is TRBD2 (5 bases). The V gene's germline CDR1 is LGHDT and CDR2 YNNKEL (reference sequence). Deletions cut 0 bases from V and 10 bases from J, with 13 bases between. The CDR3 is 14 residues long. Written as DNA, the CDR3 is TGTGCCAGCAGCCAAGATCTTAACGGACTCGAGCAGTTCTTC. Its translation is CASSQDLNGLEQFF.

This chain uses TRBV6-5 with TRBJ2-3; D gene ambiguous. Trimming left V 10 bases short and J 1 base short, with 18 bases between. The CDR3 is 15 residues long. CDR1 is MNHEY, CDR2 SVGAGI, per germline. The CDR3 nucleotides are TGTGCCACAGTACCGGATCGGTATCGCACAGATACGCAGTATTTT. It encodes CATVPDRYRTDTQYF.

This clonotype came up many times. The chain links TRBV19 to TRBJ2-6; a weak D match, TRBD1 (5 bases). CDR1 and CDR2 (germline): LNHDA, SQIVND (reference sequence). V lost 3 bases and J 0 bases, leaving 9 bases between the germline ends. This CDR3 spans 16 amino acids. This chain's CDR3 is CASSIGQPSGANVLTF. CDR3 in DNA: TGTGCCAGTAGTATCGGACAACCCTCTGGGGCCAACGTCCTGACTTTC.

The V and J genes are TRBV9 and TRBJ1-4; tentative D call: TRBD1 (5 bases). The CDR3 runs to 14 residues. CDR1 SGDLS and CDR2 YYNGEE come from the germline V gene. Trimming removed 4 bases at V and 8 bases at J, with 15 bases between. CDR3 protein: CASSLGGEGEKLFF. The CDR3, as DNA: TGTGCCAGCAGCCTGGGGGGGGAGGGAGAAAAACTGTTTTTT.

This clonotype was seen ten or more times. The genes are TRBV5-1 and TRBJ2-2; perhaps TRBD1 as D (5 bases). CDR1 and CDR2 (germline): SGHRS, YFSETQ. This CDR3 region has 18 residues. V dropped 0 bases and J dropped 6 bases, with 21 bases sitting between them. The CDR3 region is CASSLAMRTLAIPGELFF. DNA for the CDR3: TGCGCCAGCAGCTTGGCTATGAGGACACTCGCGATTCCCGGGGAGCTGTTTTTT.

This clonotype was found many times. This chain links TRBV3-1 with TRBJ2-7, with TRBD2 identical over 13 bases. The CDR3 length is 16 residues. The germline CDR1 and CDR2 sequences are LGHDT and YNNKEL (reference sequence). V gave up 2 bases and J gave up 3 bases; unmatched junction bases: 4. The CDR3 DNA sequence: TGTGCCAGCAGCCAACGGGGACTAGCGGGGCGCTACGAGCAGTACTTC. Translating it yields CASSQRGLAGRYEQYF.

This clonotype was counted ten times or more. The J gene is TRBJ2-5, the V gene TRBV10-3; 9 bases match TRBD2. Germline lookup yields CDR1 ENHRY and CDR2 SYGVKD. This CDR3 has 17 residues. The V segment lost 2 bases and the J segment 0 bases; nucleotides outside the gene matches: 7. For the CDR3, the DNA is TGTGCCATCAGTGAGCTGGGGGCGGGGGGGTACCAAGAGACCCAGTACTTC. This codes for CAISELGAGGYQETQYF.

The J gene is TRBJ1-2, the V gene TRBV20-1, with 7 bases matching TRBD1. This CDR3 is built from 13 residues. CDR1 and CDR2 (germline): DFQATT, SNEGSKA (reference sequence). V was pared by 0 bases and J by 7 bases, with 5 bases of the junction left unmatched. For the CDR3, the DNA is TGCAGTGCTAGAGATTGGGACAGCCTTGGCTACACCTTC. It translates to CSARDWDSLGYTF.

The sample holds a few counts of this clonotype. V gene TRBV10-3 combines with J gene TRBJ1-2; D unresolved. This CDR3 has 12 amino acids. The germline V gene encodes CDR1 ENHRY and CDR2 SYGVKD. V was trimmed by 4 bases and J by 3 bases, leaving 6 bases between them. The CDR3: CAISGGDYGYTF. CDR3 coding DNA: TGTGCCATCAGTGGTGGCGACTATGGCTACACCTTC.

There are many counts of this clonotype. The gene calls are TRBV7-2 and TRBJ1-3; weak D call: TRBD1 (5 bases). V gave up 1 base and J gave up 0 bases, with 7 bases separating them. The CDR3 has 15 residues. Germline CDR1 reads SGHTA; CDR2 reads FQGNSA. CDR3 protein: CASSLVGHSGNTIYF. The CDR3, as DNA: TGTGCCAGCAGCTTAGTGGGGCACTCTGGAAACACCATATATTTT.

In this sample, this clonotype turned up many times. V gene TRBV5-6 combines with J gene TRBJ1-1; perhaps TRBD1 as D (6 bases). V dropped 3 bases and J dropped 7 bases, with 10 bases sitting between them. CDR1 SGHDT and CDR2 YYEEEE come from the germline V gene. CDR3 length: 12 residues. CDR3 nucleotide sequence: TGTGCCAGCAGCTGGCGGACAGATGAAGCTTTCTTT. Protein: CASSWRTDEAFF. Combining the CDR3 with reference TRBV5-6 and TRBJ1-1 gives the whole variable domain DAGVTQSPTHLIKTRGQQVTLRCSPKSGHDTVSWYQQALGQGPQFIFQYYEEEERQRGNFPDRFSGHQFPNYSSELNVNALLLGDSALYLCASSWRTDEAFFGQGTRLTVV.

This clonotype has a count of ten or more. The chain links TRBV20-1 to TRBJ1-1; D unclear. This CDR3 has 12 residues. Germline V CDR1 and CDR2: DFQATT, SNEGSKA (reference sequence). The V end was cut by 3 bases, the J end by 1 base, with 6 bases between. CDR3: CSASLENTEAFF. DNA for the CDR3: TGCAGTGCTAGTTTAGAGAACACTGAAGCTTTCTTT.

In its sample, this clonotype was seen many times. The V gene is TRBV12-3 or TRBV12-4, the J gene TRBJ2-7, with no clear D. V gave up 1 base and J gave up 4 bases, with 8 bases separating them. CDR3 length equals 13 residues. The CDR3 DNA follows: TGTGCCAGCAGTTTAGTTTTAGGTTACGAGCAGTACTTC. This encodes CASSLVLGYEQYF.

This clonotype was detected many times. The CDR3 loop reads CASSFGGDPGANVLTF. CDR3 nucleotide sequence: TGCGCCAGCAGCTTCGGAGGGGACCCTGGGGCCAACGTCCTGACTTTC. The chain couples TRBV5-1 to TRBJ2-6, with D tentatively TRBD2 (6 bases). Looked up from germline, CDR1 is SGHRS and CDR2 is YFSETQ. V lost 2 bases to trimming and J lost 2 bases, with 11 bases between them. The CDR3 loop spans 16 amino acids.

The table lists this clonotype with many counts. The chain links TRBV20-1 to TRBJ1-5; 9 bases are shared with TRBD1. The germline gives CDR1 DFQATT, CDR2 SNEGSKA (reference sequence). CDR3 length: 18 residues. Trimming cost V 6 bases and J 1 base; bases outside gene matches: 16. The CDR3 protein is CSAPVPGQGLGSNQPQHF. The CDR3 DNA sequence: TGCAGTGCACCCGTCCCGGGACAGGGTCTGGGGAGCAATCAGCCCCAGCATTTT.

This clonotype was counted many times. The chain carries TRBV20-1 and TRBJ1-4, with 7 bases matching TRBD1. CDR1 is DFQATT and CDR2 is SNEGSKA in the germline V gene (reference sequence). The ends lost 5 bases at V and 7 bases at J; junction bases unmatched: 10. CDR3 size: 14 residues. In nucleotides, the CDR3 is TGCAGTGCTTCCCAGGGGGAGGTAGTTGAAAAACTGTTTTTT. It encodes CSASQGEVVEKLFF.

This clonotype is medium-sized in the sample. The V and J genes are TRBV5-1 and TRBJ2-3; D is uncertain. Germline-derived CDR1 and CDR2 are SGHRS and YFSETQ. V was shortened by 1 base and J by 6 bases, with 15 bases between the two germline ends. This CDR3 has 15 amino acids. The CDR3 nucleotides read TGCGCCAGCAGCTTGAGTGGCGGCACCGGGGATACGCAGTATTTT. Translated, it gives CASSLSGGTGDTQYF.

This clonotype has a count of ten or more. The chain joins TRBV20-1 to TRBJ1-2, with D maybe TRBD1 (5 bases). Looked up from germline, CDR1 is DFQATT and CDR2 is SNEGSKA (reference sequence). This CDR3 region has 15 residues. The germline V and J ends were trimmed by 5 bases and 2 bases, with 18 bases remaining between them. CDR3 in DNA: TGCAGTGCTCCGCCGTTTGGAGGGGCCAACTATGGCTACACCTTC. Translation gives CSAPPFGGANYGYTF.

This clonotype was seen repeatedly, ten times or more. V is TRBV7-9 and J is TRBJ2-2, with a possible D match to TRBD2 (5 bases). This CDR3 comprises 15 residues. V was cut by 3 bases and J by 2 bases, with 10 bases left in between. Per germline, CDR1 SEHNR and CDR2 FQNEAQ (reference sequence). CDR3 in amino acids: CASSFGGINTGELFF. DNA of the CDR3: TGTGCCAGCAGCTTCGGAGGAATTAACACCGGGGAGCTGTTTTTT.

This clonotype was counted at least ten times. The chain has TRBV5-6 and TRBJ2-5; 9 positions agree with TRBD1. Looked up from germline, CDR1 is SGHDT and CDR2 is YYEEEE. Germline trimming cut 3 bases from V and 2 bases from J; bases unmatched to any gene: 5. CDR3 length: 15 residues. This CDR3 is CASSSTGTGQETQYF. DNA for the CDR3: TGTGCCAGCAGCTCGACCGGGACAGGGCAAGAGACCCAGTACTTC.

V and J are TRBV20-1 and TRBJ1-5, with 9 nucleotides matching TRBD1. The junction had 10 bases not matched to a gene; V was cut back by 4 bases and J by 6 bases. Germline lookup yields CDR1 DFQATT and CDR2 SNEGSKA (reference sequence). The CDR3 consists of 15 residues. CDR3 protein: CSAISSQGAGQPQHF. CDR3 nucleotides: TGCAGTGCTATTTCTTCACAGGGGGCAGGTCAGCCCCAGCATTTT.

This clonotype was observed many times. The chain joins TRBV5-1 to TRBJ1-6; D perhaps matches TRBD1 (6 bases). The V gene's germline CDR1 is SGHRS and CDR2 YFSETQ. The CDR3 is 15 residues long. Trimming left V 0 bases short and J 5 bases short, with 9 bases between. The CDR3 region has the DNA TGCGCCAGCAGCTTGGGGACAGTTAATAATTCACCCCTCCACTTT. Its translation is CASSLGTVNNSPLHF.

This clonotype was found once. This sequence joins TRBV20-1 and TRBJ2-3; 12 nucleotides align to TRBD2. The CDR3 totals 14 residues. Germline assignment: CDR1 DFQATT and CDR2 SNEGSKA (reference sequence). V was pared by 6 bases and J by 3 bases, with 4 bases of the junction left unmatched. CDR3 residues: CSAGLAGRTDTQYF. The CDR3 DNA follows: TGCAGTGCAGGACTAGCGGGGCGAACAGATACGCAGTATTTT.